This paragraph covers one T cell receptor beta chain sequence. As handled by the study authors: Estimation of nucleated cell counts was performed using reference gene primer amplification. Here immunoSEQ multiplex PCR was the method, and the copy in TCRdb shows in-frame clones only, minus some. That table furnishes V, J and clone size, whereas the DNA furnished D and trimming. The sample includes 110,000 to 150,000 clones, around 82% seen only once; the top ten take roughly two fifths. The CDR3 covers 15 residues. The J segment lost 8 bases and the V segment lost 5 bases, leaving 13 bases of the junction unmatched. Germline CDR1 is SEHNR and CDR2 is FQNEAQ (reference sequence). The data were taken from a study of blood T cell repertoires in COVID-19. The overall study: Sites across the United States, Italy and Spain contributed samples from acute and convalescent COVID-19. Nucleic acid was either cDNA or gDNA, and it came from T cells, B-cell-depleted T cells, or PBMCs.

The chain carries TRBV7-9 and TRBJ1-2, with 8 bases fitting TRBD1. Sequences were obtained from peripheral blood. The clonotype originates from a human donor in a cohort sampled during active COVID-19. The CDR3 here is CASSLLTNRGEGYTF. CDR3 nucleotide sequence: TGTGCCAGCAGCCTCTTGACGAACAGGGGGGAGGGCTACACCTTC.